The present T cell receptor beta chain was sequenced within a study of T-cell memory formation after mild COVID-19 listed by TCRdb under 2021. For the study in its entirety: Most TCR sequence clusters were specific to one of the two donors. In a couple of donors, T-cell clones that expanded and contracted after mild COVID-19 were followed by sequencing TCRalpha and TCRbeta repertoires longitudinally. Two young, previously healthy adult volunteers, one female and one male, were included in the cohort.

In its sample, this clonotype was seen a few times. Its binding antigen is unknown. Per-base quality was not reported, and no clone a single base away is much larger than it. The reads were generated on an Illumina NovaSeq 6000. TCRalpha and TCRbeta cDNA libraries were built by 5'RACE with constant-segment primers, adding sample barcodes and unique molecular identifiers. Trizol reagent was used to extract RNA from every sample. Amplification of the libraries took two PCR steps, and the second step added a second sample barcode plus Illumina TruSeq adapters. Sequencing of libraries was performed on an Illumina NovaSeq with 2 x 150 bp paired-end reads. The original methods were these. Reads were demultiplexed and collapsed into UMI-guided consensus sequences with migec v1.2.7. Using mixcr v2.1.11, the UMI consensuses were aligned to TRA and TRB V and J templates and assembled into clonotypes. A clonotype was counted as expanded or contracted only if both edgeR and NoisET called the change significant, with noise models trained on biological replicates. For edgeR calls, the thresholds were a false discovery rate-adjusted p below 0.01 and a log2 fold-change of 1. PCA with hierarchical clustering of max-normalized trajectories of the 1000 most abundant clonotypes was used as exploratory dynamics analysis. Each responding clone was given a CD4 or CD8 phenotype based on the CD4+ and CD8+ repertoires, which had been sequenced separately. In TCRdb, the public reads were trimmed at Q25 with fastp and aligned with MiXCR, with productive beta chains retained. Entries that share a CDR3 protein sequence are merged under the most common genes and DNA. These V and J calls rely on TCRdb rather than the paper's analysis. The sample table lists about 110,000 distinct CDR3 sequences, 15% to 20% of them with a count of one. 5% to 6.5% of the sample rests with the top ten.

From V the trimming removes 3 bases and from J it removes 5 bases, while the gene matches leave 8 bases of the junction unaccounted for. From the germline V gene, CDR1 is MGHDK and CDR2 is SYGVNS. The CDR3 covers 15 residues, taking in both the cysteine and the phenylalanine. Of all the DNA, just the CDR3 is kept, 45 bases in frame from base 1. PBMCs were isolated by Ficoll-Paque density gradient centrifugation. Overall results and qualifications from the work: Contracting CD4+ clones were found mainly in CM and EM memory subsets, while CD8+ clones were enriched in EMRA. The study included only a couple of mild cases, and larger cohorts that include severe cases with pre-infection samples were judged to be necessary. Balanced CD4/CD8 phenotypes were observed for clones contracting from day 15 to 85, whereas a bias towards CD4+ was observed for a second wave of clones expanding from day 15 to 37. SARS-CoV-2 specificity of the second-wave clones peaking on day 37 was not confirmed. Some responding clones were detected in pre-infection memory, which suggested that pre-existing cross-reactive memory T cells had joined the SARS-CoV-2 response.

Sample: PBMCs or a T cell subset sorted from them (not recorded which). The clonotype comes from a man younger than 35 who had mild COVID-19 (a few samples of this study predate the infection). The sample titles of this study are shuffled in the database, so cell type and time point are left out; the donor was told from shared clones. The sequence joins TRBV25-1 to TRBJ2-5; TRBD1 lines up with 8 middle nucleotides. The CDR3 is CASSDLQGVHETQYF. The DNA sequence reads TGTGCCAGCAGTGACTTACAGGGGGTTCACGAGACCCAGTACTTC.